The 30 T cell receptor beta chains below come from one sample, sequenced in a study of blood T cell repertoires in COVID-19. The method was immunoSEQ multiplex PCR; TCRdb's version includes in-frame clones alone and lacks a portion of them. The sample consists of some 150,000 clones, roughly 87% of them appearing once. The sample consisted of peripheral blood. Receptor source: a human donor in a cohort sampled during active COVID-19.

V usage is TRBV7-9 and J usage is TRBJ2-3; 7 bases are a match to TRBD1. Trimming took 3 bases from V and 0 from J; bases not matched to a gene: 6. This CDR3 comprises 16 residues. Germline values: CDR1 SEHNR, CDR2 FQNEAQ (reference sequence). In nucleotides, the CDR3 is TGTGCCAGCAGCTTCTTGGACAGGCCTAGCACAGATACGCAGTATTTT. Amino acids: CASSFLDRPSTDTQYF.

The chain joins TRBV12-5 to TRBJ1-4; 8 bases are a match to TRBD1. The CDR3 covers 13 residues. Losses at the gene ends were 5 bases for V and 8 bases for J; bases not matched to a gene: 4. Germline V gives CDR1 LGHNT, CDR2 FRNRAP. The CDR3 spells CASGQDRGEKLFF. CDR3 coding DNA: TGTGCTAGTGGTCAAGACAGGGGAGAAAAACTGTTTTTT.

The chain combines TRBV6-4 with TRBJ1-5; 10 nucleotides agree with TRBD1. Trimming at V came to 2 bases and at J to 2 bases, leaving 0 bases not matched to a gene. Germline assignment: CDR1 MRHNA and CDR2 SNTAGT. CDR3 size: 15 residues. CDR3 residues: CASSDGTGGNQPQHF. CDR3 nucleotides: TGTGCCAGCAGTGACGGGACAGGGGGCAATCAGCCCCAGCATTTT.

The CDR3 bases are TGCGCCAGCAGCTCCCGACAGATAACAAATGAAAAACTGTTTTTT. This gives the protein CASSSRQITNEKLFF. The genes are TRBV4-1 and TRBJ1-4; tentative D call: TRBD1 (5 bases). Trimming removed 5 bases from V and 5 bases from J, with 15 bases in between. The germline V gene encodes CDR1 MGHRA and CDR2 YSYEKL. The CDR3 spans 15 residues.

The J gene is TRBJ1-1, the V gene TRBV25-1; D is perhaps TRBD1 (6 bases). The V end was cut by 5 bases, the J end by 5 bases, with 15 bases between. Germline-derived CDR1 and CDR2 are MGHDK and SYGVNS. This CDR3 contains 14 residues. CDR3: CASSQGSRETEAFF. In DNA form, the CDR3 reads TGTGCCAGCAGTCAGGGGTCCAGGGAGACTGAAGCTTTCTTT.

The V call is TRBV7-2, the J call TRBJ1-1; the D is unclear. V was clipped by 5 bases and J by 1 base, with 17 bases between them. Per germline, CDR1 SGHTA and CDR2 FQGNSA. CDR3 length equals 16 residues. The CDR3 here is CASSLRRSGSNTEAFF. The CDR3 DNA reads as TGTGCCAGCAGCCTCCGACGGTCAGGATCGAACACTGAAGCTTTCTTT.

The rearrangement joins TRBV6-5 to TRBJ2-1, with 9 positions matching TRBD2. This CDR3 has 15 amino acids. CDR1 is MNHEY, CDR2 SVGAGI, per germline. With V trimmed by 6 bases and J by 2 bases, 5 bases remained unmatched. The CDR3 sequence: CASSPSGGTYNEQFF. CDR3 nucleotide sequence: TGTGCCAGCAGCCCGAGCGGGGGGACCTACAATGAGCAGTTCTTC.

This chain links TRBV7-8 with TRBJ2-1; 10 positions match TRBD2. The CDR3 extends over 16 amino acids. V was pared by 4 bases and J by 8 bases, with 11 bases of the junction left unmatched. Germline assignment: CDR1 SGHVS and CDR2 FQNEAQ. The CDR3 loop reads CASSWDQRGGEDEQFF. CDR3 coding DNA: TGTGCCAGCAGCTGGGATCAGCGGGGGGGCGAGGATGAGCAGTTCTTC.

The chain couples TRBV27 to TRBJ2-2; 8 bases map to TRBD1. Germline values: CDR1 MNHEY, CDR2 SMNVEV (reference sequence). The trim removed 5 bases at V and 0 bases at J, leaving 8 bases unmatched. There are 17 residues in the CDR3. The CDR3 DNA reads as TGTGCCAGCAGTATTACTCGGACAGGGACGAACACCGGGGAGCTGTTTTTT. Translation: CASSITRTGTNTGELFF.

This clone was seen a single time. The rearrangement joins TRBV19 to TRBJ2-1, with D possibly being TRBD1 (6 bases). This CDR3 region has 15 residues. The V end was cut by 4 bases, the J end by 4 bases, with 14 bases between. The germline CDR1 and CDR2 sequences are LNHDA and SQIVND (reference sequence). The CDR3 region is CASSTNQQGYNEQFF. The CDR3 region has the DNA TGTGCCAGTAGTACAAATCAACAGGGATACAATGAGCAGTTCTTC.

For this clone: A read error may account for a junction end that differs from germline. V is TRBV7-9 and J is TRBJ2-7; TRBD1 aligns across 7 bases. This CDR3 comprises 13 residues. From germline, CDR1 is SEHNR and CDR2 FQNEAQ (reference sequence). CDR3 region: CASSPGTAYGQYF. The CDR3 DNA sequence: TGTGCCAGCAGCCCCGGGACAGCCTACGGGCAGTACTTC.

The CDR3 DNA reads as TGTGCCAGCAGCCCTCGGGTGGACGGGATTCTTCCCCTCGAGCAGTACTTC. It yields the protein CASSPRVDGILPLEQYF. The chain is built from TRBV3-1 (or the pseudogene TRBV3-2) and TRBJ2-7, with D possibly matching TRBD2 (5 bases). The V gene's germline CDR1 is LGHDT and CDR2 YNNKEL (reference sequence). The V end lost 4 bases, the J end lost 6 bases, and 25 bases lay between the germline ends. The CDR3 is 17 residues long.

This chain links TRBV9 with TRBJ2-7, with 12 bases that match TRBD2. Germline V gene sequence: CDR1 SGDLS, CDR2 YYNGEE. Trimming took 2 bases from V and 1 from J; bases not matched to a gene: 1. CDR3 size: 15 residues. The CDR3 spells CASSVGTSGSYEQYF. CDR3 nucleotide sequence: TGTGCCAGCAGCGTCGGGACTAGCGGGTCCTACGAGCAGTACTTC.

This chain uses TRBV5-1 with TRBJ2-1; possibly TRBD1 for D (6 bases). Germline V gene lookup returns CDR1 SGHRS and CDR2 YFSETQ. The CDR3 is 13 residues long. V shed 0 bases and J shed 10 bases, with 11 bases lying between them. The CDR3 bases are TGCGCCAGCAGCTTGGGGGGGACAAACGAGCAGTTCTTC. Its translation is CASSLGGTNEQFF.

The chain couples TRBV27 to TRBJ1-2; the match to TRBD1 covers 9 bases. CDR3 size: 15 residues. Germline-derived CDR1 and CDR2 are MNHEY and SMNVEV (reference sequence). The ends lost 0 bases at V and 4 bases at J; junction bases unmatched: 3. DNA of the CDR3: TGTGCCAGCAGTTTATCGGGGACAGGGATCTATGGCTACACCTTC. Protein product: CASSLSGTGIYGYTF.

A single count supports this clone. This sequence joins TRBV30 and TRBJ1-2; TRBD1 matches at 9 bases. After removal of 4 bases from V and 8 bases from J, the junction contained 8 bases not matched to a gene. Germline CDR1 reads GTSNPN; CDR2 reads SVGIG (reference sequence). The CDR3 totals 13 residues. CDR3 bases: TGTGCCTGGACTCCCGGGACAGGGAACGGCTACACCTTC. This codes for CAWTPGTGNGYTF.

The chain has TRBV5-1 and TRBJ2-5; D ambiguous. Between the trimmed V and J ends, which lost 2 bases and 5 bases, there was a span of 10 bases. The CDR3 contains 13 residues. Germline CDR1 SGHRS, CDR2 YFSETQ. CDR3 sequence reads: CASSFGVGETQYF. In DNA, the CDR3 is TGCGCCAGCAGCTTTGGCGTCGGGGAGACCCAGTACTTC.

The chain combines TRBV7-3 with TRBJ2-3; 9 bases are shared with TRBD2. The germline V gene has CDR1 SGHTA and CDR2 FQGTGA. The CDR3 extends over 14 amino acids. Germline trimming cut 4 bases from V and 4 bases from J; bases unmatched to any gene: 3. CDR3 in amino acids: CASSSGLASDTQYF. The CDR3 DNA sequence: TGTGCCAGCAGCTCAGGACTAGCGTCAGATACGCAGTATTTT.

The chain links TRBV2 to TRBJ2-2; 16 bases align to TRBD2. The junction had 3 bases not matched to a gene; V was cut back by 2 bases and J by 3 bases. This CDR3 is built from 18 residues. Per germline, CDR1 SNHLY and CDR2 FYNNEI. CDR3 sequence: CASSESGTSGGDTGELFF. The CDR3 nucleotides are TGTGCCAGCAGTGAATCTGGGACTAGCGGGGGGGACACCGGGGAGCTGTTTTTT.

The V call is TRBV2, the J call TRBJ1-2, with 10 nucleotides matching TRBD1. The CDR3 has 14 amino acids. In germline, CDR1 is SNHLY, CDR2 FYNNEI. The ends lost 6 bases at V and 5 bases at J; junction bases unmatched: 6. This CDR3 is CASRFGQGGYGYTF. For the CDR3, the DNA is TGTGCCAGCAGGTTCGGACAGGGGGGGTATGGCTACACCTTC.

V is TRBV30 and J is TRBJ2-5, with D possibly being TRBD2 (7 bases). The ends were cut back, 2 bases at V and 7 bases at J, with 17 bases in the middle. Per germline, CDR1 GTSNPN and CDR2 SVGIG (reference sequence). The CDR3 is 14 amino acids. CDR3 residues: CAWSPLNREGTQYF. CDR3 in DNA: TGTGCCTGGAGTCCCCTCAACAGGGAGGGGACCCAGTACTTC.

This chain's CDR3 is CASSRDRAYGYTF. CDR3 coding DNA: TGTGCCAGTAGTCGGGACAGGGCTTATGGCTACACCTTC. The chain has TRBV19 and TRBJ1-2, with TRBD1 identical over 9 bases. The ends lost 5 bases at V and 5 bases at J; junction bases unmatched: 3. From germline, CDR1 is LNHDA and CDR2 SQIVND (reference sequence). CDR3 length: 13 residues.

This clone came up a few times. The sample contains more than one DNA sequence encoding this CDR3. This chain links TRBV6-1 with TRBJ2-7; a weak D match, TRBD1 (6 bases). This CDR3 region has 17 residues. Germline V CDR1 and CDR2: MNHNS, SASEGT. The V gene lost 0 bases and the J gene lost 0 bases, with 15 bases spanning the gap. The CDR3 protein is CASSEALQGSNSYEQYF. CDR3 nucleotides: TGTGCCAGCAGTGAAGCGCTTCAGGGGTCCAACTCCTACGAGCAGTACTTC.

The chain carries TRBV12-5 and TRBJ2-3; 13 positions match TRBD2. CDR1 is LGHNT, CDR2 FRNRAP, per germline. The ends lost 6 bases at V and 6 bases at J; junction bases unmatched: 9. The CDR3 sequence is 16 residues long. CDR3 region: CASGPTSGGPHDTQYF. The CDR3 region has the DNA TGTGCTAGTGGCCCGACTAGCGGGGGGCCACACGATACGCAGTATTTT.

This clone has just one count. The chain has TRBV5-1 and TRBJ2-3, with 7 bases lining up with TRBD2. V shed 4 bases and J 4 bases; nucleotides not matched to a gene: 9. This CDR3 has 15 amino acids. The germline CDR1 and CDR2 sequences are SGHRS and YFSETQ. The CDR3 region has the DNA TGCGCCAGCAGCCAGAGACCTGGGGGGGCAGATACGCAGTATTTT. Protein: CASSQRPGGADTQYF.

The chain is built from TRBV19 and TRBJ2-5; no firm D call. Germline lookup yields CDR1 LNHDA and CDR2 SQIVND (reference sequence). This CDR3 has 14 amino acids. V dropped 4 bases and J dropped 3 bases, with 12 bases sitting between them. CDR3 loop: CASSTQVKEETQYF. CDR3 coding DNA: TGTGCCAGTAGTACTCAGGTGAAGGAAGAGACCCAGTACTTC.

The chain uses TRBV6-1 and TRBJ1-1; D is unclear. Germline-derived CDR1 and CDR2 are MNHNS and SASEGT. Trimming stripped 0 bases from V and 0 bases from J, with 8 bases between. The CDR3 spans 15 residues. The DNA of the CDR3 is TGTGCCAGCAGTGAAGCGGAGGATTTGAACACTGAAGCTTTCTTT. Translation: CASSEAEDLNTEAFF.

The J gene is TRBJ1-2, the V gene TRBV2, with a possible D match to TRBD1 (6 bases). This CDR3 comprises 15 residues. CDR1 and CDR2 from the germline V gene are SNHLY and FYNNEI. V was shortened by 6 bases and J by 2 bases, with 16 bases between the two germline ends. CDR3 protein: CASRDPTGANYGYTF. In DNA form, the CDR3 reads TGTGCCAGCAGGGATCCGACAGGAGCAAACTATGGCTACACCTTC.

The V and J genes are TRBV7-8 and TRBJ2-1; 9 bases line up with TRBD2. Trimming at V came to 5 bases and at J to 3 bases, leaving 8 bases not matched to a gene. CDR1 SGHVS and CDR2 FQNEAQ come from the germline V gene. The CDR3 length is 16 residues. The CDR3 region has the DNA TGTGCCAGCAGCCTCCGCGGGGGGGTCCTCTACAATGAGCAGTTCTTC. This sequence encodes CASSLRGGVLYNEQFF.

This chain uses TRBV19 with TRBJ2-2; a possible D gene is TRBD2 (5 bases). The V and J ends lost 1 base and 5 bases respectively, with 11 bases between them. The CDR3 is made up of 15 amino acids. The germline CDR1 and CDR2 sequences are LNHDA and SQIVND (reference sequence). CDR3 nucleotides: TGTGCCAGTAGTATAGGGCCAGCGGTAACCGGGGAGCTGTTTTTT. This codes for CASSIGPAVTGELFF. Filled out from reference TRBV19 and TRBJ2-2, the complete variable domain reads DGGITQSPKYLFRKEGQNVTLSCEQNLNHDAMYWYRQDPGQGLRLIYYSQIVNDFQKGDIAEGYSVSREKKESFPLTVTSAQKNPTAFYLCASSIGPAVTGELFFGEGSRLTVL.